In its sample, the clone carrying this T cell receptor (beta chain) was seen a few times. Per the study methods: Using reference gene primer amplification, nucleated cell counts were estimated. Data came from immunoSEQ multiplex PCR; TCRdb stores just in-frame clones and leaves some out. The V and J calls and clone size were taken over from that table, and D and trimming were inferred from the DNA. The sample gives roughly 190,000 clones, more than 75% of which show up once; roughly 6% is in the top ten. The record originates from a study of blood T cell repertoires in COVID-19. The CDR3 covers 13 residues. Trimming took 3 bases from V and 6 from J, leaving 8 bases between them. Germline values: CDR1 MDHEN, CDR2 SYDVKM.

The chain recombines TRBV28 with TRBJ1-4; tentatively, D is TRBD1 (5 bases). The sequenced sample was peripheral blood. This receptor was obtained from a man aged 40-55 years with active or convalescent COVID-19. The CDR3 DNA follows: TGTGCCAGCAGTTTGGTACAGGATGAAAAACTGTTTTTT. It specifies CASSLVQDEKLFF.